Shown below are 27 T cell receptor beta chains from a single sample sequenced in a study of control samples from healthy donors and cancer patients. TCRdb keeps only in-frame clones here, not all; method: immunoSEQ multiplex PCR. The sample carries about 160,000 clones, around 90% recorded once. The sequenced material came from blood. These receptors all stem from a man aged 25-45 years in good health.

The chain has TRBV27 and TRBJ1-6; 7 nucleotides align to TRBD1. The CDR3 covers 13 residues. Unmatched junction bases numbered 4, after V lost 6 bases and J lost 8 bases. Germline values: CDR1 MNHEY, CDR2 SMNVEV (reference sequence). Here the CDR3 DNA reads TGTGCCAGCAGGGTGACAGGGCATTCACCCCTCCACTTT. Translation: CASRVTGHSPLHF.

The chain combines TRBV2 with TRBJ2-7; D may correspond to TRBD1 or TRBD2 (5 bases each). In germline, CDR1 is SNHLY, CDR2 FYNNEI. The ends were cut back, 9 bases at V and 9 bases at J, with 24 bases in the middle. The CDR3 totals 14 residues. The CDR3 DNA sequence: TGTGCCAGTAGGGTGGATCGACAACGGGGCGGGCAGTACTTC. The encoded protein is CASRVDRQRGGQYF.

This chain joins TRBV6-2 or TRBV6-3 and TRBJ2-2; D gene ambiguous. Trimming removed 0 bases at V and 2 bases at J, with 4 bases between. Germline CDR1 reads MNHEY; CDR2 reads SVGEGT. The CDR3 length is 14 residues. CDR3 sequence: CASSYSYNTGELFF. As DNA, the CDR3 is TGTGCCAGCAGTTACTCCTATAACACCGGGGAGCTGTTTTTT.

The genes are TRBV20-1 and TRBJ1-1; no clear D gene. Trimming cost V 8 bases and J 5 bases, with 12 bases left between them. The germline V gene encodes CDR1 DFQATT and CDR2 SNEGSKA (reference sequence). This CDR3 comprises 11 residues. The CDR3 DNA reads as TGCAGTTGGCGCTCCCAAACTGAAGCTTTCTTT. Residues: CSWRSQTEAFF.

The J gene is TRBJ1-2, the V gene TRBV9; possibly TRBD1 for D (5 bases). Germline V gene data show CDR1 as SGDLS and CDR2 as YYNGEE. The CDR3 has 14 amino acids. Deletions cut 3 bases from V and 7 bases from J, with 16 bases between. The CDR3 here is CASSGGHSDGGYTF. CDR3 in DNA: TGTGCCAGCAGCGGCGGACATTCTGACGGTGGCTACACCTTC.

The V gene is TRBV13, the J gene TRBJ2-5; 11 positions match TRBD2. The CDR3 length is 20 residues. J lost 3 bases, V lost 2 bases, and 17 bases had no gene match. Germline-derived CDR1 and CDR2 are PRHDT and FYEKMQ (reference sequence). This CDR3 is CASSLRLGSGRVGQKETQYF. As DNA, the CDR3 is TGTGCCAGCAGCTTAAGGTTGGGTAGCGGGAGGGTCGGACAAAAAGAGACCCAGTACTTC.

This rearrangement joins TRBV6-5 to TRBJ1-4; D possibly corresponds to TRBD1 (6 bases). The germline V gene has CDR1 MNHEY and CDR2 SVGAGI. Trimming shortened V by 6 bases and J by 7 bases, and 15 bases separated the two germline ends. The CDR3 covers 14 residues. The CDR3 sequence: CASRPLRGSEKLFF. As DNA, the CDR3 is TGTGCCAGCAGACCCCTTAGGGGGAGTGAAAAACTGTTTTTT.

V and J are TRBV19 and TRBJ2-1; D unclear. Germline loops: CDR1 LNHDA, CDR2 SQIVND (reference sequence). The CDR3 contains 11 residues. V lost 2 bases, J lost 8 bases, and 4 bases lay in between. The CDR3, as DNA: TGTGCCAGTAGTATACAGGATGAGCAGTTCTTC. This encodes CASSIQDEQFF.

This chain joins TRBV29-1 and TRBJ2-1; 8 positions match TRBD1. This CDR3 has 15 amino acids. The germline CDR1 and CDR2 sequences are SQVTM and ANQGSEA. Losses at the gene ends were 4 bases for V and 1 base for J; bases not matched to a gene: 6. The DNA for the CDR3 is TGCAGCGTTGGCCCCGACAGGGGTTCCTACAATGAGCAGTTCTTC. Translation: CSVGPDRGSYNEQFF.

The V and J genes are TRBV5-1 and TRBJ2-5; the D gene is possibly TRBD1 (5 bases). V lost 1 base to trimming and J lost 2 bases, with 6 bases between them. This CDR3 has 13 residues. The germline CDR1 and CDR2 sequences are SGHRS and YFSETQ. CDR3 amino acids: CASSLRQQETQYF. CDR3 nucleotide sequence: TGCGCCAGCAGCTTGAGACAGCAAGAGACCCAGTACTTC.

This sequence joins TRBV14 and TRBJ2-1; 13 bases fit TRBD2. CDR1 is SGHDN, CDR2 FVKESK, per germline. The V gene end was trimmed by 4 bases and the J gene end by 6 bases; junction bases not matched to a gene: 3. The CDR3 covers 15 residues. CDR3 nucleotide sequence: TGTGCCAGCAGCCCGGGACTAGCGGGGCTCAATGAGCAGTTCTTC. Its translation is CASSPGLAGLNEQFF.

This clone is a singleton in its sample. The chain recombines TRBV11-3 with TRBJ2-2; perhaps TRBD2 as D (6 bases). The germline V gene has CDR1 SGHNT and CDR2 YENEEA. V gave up 2 bases and J gave up 8 bases, with 12 bases separating them. The CDR3 totals 14 residues. The CDR3 spells CASSLHGGRGELFF. The CDR3 DNA sequence: TGTGCCAGCAGCTTACACGGGGGAAGGGGGGAGCTGTTTTTT. Full variable domain (outside the CDR3, taken from reference TRBV11-3 and TRBJ2-2): EAGVVQSPRYKIIEKKQPVAFWCNPISGHNTLYWYLQNLGQGPELLIRYENEEAVDDSQLPKDRFSAERLKGVDSTLKIQPAELGDSAVYLCASSLHGGRGELFFGEGSRLTVL.

The chain combines TRBV5-1 with TRBJ1-2; 11 bases are shared with TRBD1. V trimming: 1 base; J trimming: 8 bases; junction bases outside the gene matches: 7. The CDR3 runs to 15 residues. The germline V gene has CDR1 SGHRS and CDR2 YFSETQ. Here the CDR3 DNA reads TGCGCCAGCAGCTTGCCAGGACAGGGGGCTGTAGGCTACACCTTC. Its translation: CASSLPGQGAVGYTF.

V usage is TRBV28 and J usage is TRBJ2-7, with 8 bases fitting TRBD1. The CDR3 runs 14 residues. Germline values: CDR1 MDHEN, CDR2 SYDVKM. The junction had 4 bases not matched to a gene; V was cut back by 5 bases and J by 1 base. CDR3 in DNA: TGTGCCAGCAGTGCACAGGGGGAGTCCTACGAGCAGTACTTC. It specifies CASSAQGESYEQYF.

CDR3 DNA sequence: TGTGCCAGCAGTCACGACAGGGTTCCGGATTCACCCCTCCACTTT. Translated: CASSHDRVPDSPLHF. The chain combines TRBV6-5 with TRBJ1-6, with 7 bases identical to TRBD1. The CDR3 is 15 residues long. V was pared by 5 bases and J by 8 bases, with 9 bases of the junction left unmatched. CDR1 is MNHEY, CDR2 SVGAGI, per germline.

This clone showed up just once. J is TRBJ2-3 and V is TRBV19; a weak D match, TRBD2 (5 bases). V dropped 6 bases and J dropped 4 bases, with 17 bases sitting between them. Germline CDR1 is LNHDA and CDR2 is SQIVND (reference sequence). CDR3 length: 15 amino acids. The CDR3 bases are TGTGCCAGTAGCCCGACTGGGGTAGCGTCAGATACGCAGTATTTT. This translates into CASSPTGVASDTQYF.

The chain combines TRBV5-1 with TRBJ2-7; D call uncertain. Trimming shortened V by 0 bases and J by 3 bases, and 10 bases separated the two germline ends. This CDR3 is 14 amino acids long. Germline CDR1 and CDR2: SGHRS and YFSETQ. The CDR3 DNA sequence: TGCGCCAGCAGCTTGGTGGTGCCTTACTACGAGCAGTACTTC. Amino acid sequence: CASSLVVPYYEQYF.

The chain combines TRBV7-2 with TRBJ1-5; perhaps TRBD1 as D (5 bases). This CDR3 is 15 amino acids long. The V and J ends lost 2 bases and 5 bases respectively, with 13 bases between them. Germline V gene sequence: CDR1 SGHTA, CDR2 FQGNSA. CDR3: CASSLWAVGDQPQHF. Written as DNA, the CDR3 is TGTGCCAGCAGCTTATGGGCGGTGGGGGATCAGCCCCAGCATTTT.

This chain links TRBV5-1 with TRBJ1-4; 8 positions agree with TRBD1. The J segment lost 7 bases and the V segment lost 1 base, leaving 6 bases of the junction unmatched. This CDR3 contains 15 residues. Germline V CDR1 and CDR2: SGHRS, YFSETQ. For the CDR3, the DNA is TGCGCCAGCAGCTTGCGCGGGACAGGTGGTGAAAAACTGTTTTTT. Amino acid sequence: CASSLRGTGGEKLFF.

As DNA, the CDR3 is TGCGCCAGTAATACCGGAGGGAACACTGAAGCTTTCTTT. Amino acids: CASNTGGNTEAFF. The chain combines TRBV5-1 with TRBJ1-1; D uncertain. Trimming pared 8 bases from V and 1 base from J, leaving 12 bases between. The CDR3 runs 13 residues. Germline loops: CDR1 SGHRS, CDR2 YFSETQ.

The chain employs TRBV7-9 and TRBJ1-6; D gene ambiguous. Germline V gives CDR1 SEHNR, CDR2 FQNEAQ (reference sequence). The germline V and J ends were trimmed by 6 bases and 0 bases, with 15 bases remaining between them. The CDR3 runs to 17 residues. CDR3 DNA: TGTGCCAGCAGTCTCGGGCGCAGGAGCTCCTATAATTCACCCCTCCACTTT. Translation: CASSLGRRSSYNSPLHF.

The chain couples TRBV13 to TRBJ2-3; D perhaps matches TRBD2 (6 bases). The germline V gene encodes CDR1 PRHDT and CDR2 FYEKMQ (reference sequence). This CDR3 comprises 16 residues. V lost 5 bases and J lost 5, with 20 bases in between. CDR3 residues: CASSLARSTRGDTQYF. DNA of the CDR3: TGTGCCAGCAGCCTAGCGAGGTCAACACGTGGAGATACGCAGTATTTT.

CDR3 sequence: CASSFGPNTEAFF. The CDR3 nucleotides are TGTGCCAGCAGCTTTGGCCCGAACACTGAAGCTTTCTTT. The rearrangement joins TRBV7-8 to TRBJ1-1; D is unresolved. This CDR3 has 13 amino acids. Trimming shortened V by 3 bases and J by 1 base, and 6 bases separated the two germline ends. CDR1 and CDR2 (germline): SGHVS, FQNEAQ.

V gene TRBV24-1 combines with J gene TRBJ2-5, with 9 bases matching TRBD2. V dropped 5 bases and J dropped 6; count of bases not matched to a gene: 6. The CDR3 totals 14 residues. CDR1 and CDR2 (germline): KGHDR, SFDVKD. CDR3 nucleotide sequence: TGTGCCACCAGTGCGGGACTAGCTGAGAAGACCCAGTACTTC. Its protein is CATSAGLAEKTQYF.

The CDR3 coding sequence is TGTGCCAGTAGTATTATTTCGGTCGGAGGTCAGCCCCAGCATTTT. Its translation is CASSIISVGGQPQHF. The chain uses TRBV19 and TRBJ1-5; D is ambiguous. V lost 3 bases, J lost 6 bases, and 15 bases lay in between. The germline CDR1 and CDR2 sequences are LNHDA and SQIVND (reference sequence). The CDR3 is made up of 15 amino acids.

V and J are TRBV5-1 and TRBJ1-5, with 10 bases fitting TRBD1. The germline V gene has CDR1 SGHRS and CDR2 YFSETQ. The V gene end was trimmed by 4 bases and the J gene end by 7 bases; junction bases not matched to a gene: 5. CDR3 size: 14 residues. The CDR3 protein is CASSPGQGVQPQHF. In DNA form, the CDR3 reads TGCGCCAGCAGCCCCGGACAGGGGGTACAGCCCCAGCATTTT.

This rearrangement joins TRBV13 to TRBJ2-2; D remains ambiguous. The CDR3 extends over 12 amino acids. CDR1 and CDR2 (germline): PRHDT, FYEKMQ (reference sequence). The V and J ends lost 5 bases and 6 bases respectively, with 7 bases between them. CDR3 nucleotide sequence: TGTGCCAGCAGCCCCCGTTCCGGGGAGCTGTTTTTT. This gives the protein CASSPRSGELFF.